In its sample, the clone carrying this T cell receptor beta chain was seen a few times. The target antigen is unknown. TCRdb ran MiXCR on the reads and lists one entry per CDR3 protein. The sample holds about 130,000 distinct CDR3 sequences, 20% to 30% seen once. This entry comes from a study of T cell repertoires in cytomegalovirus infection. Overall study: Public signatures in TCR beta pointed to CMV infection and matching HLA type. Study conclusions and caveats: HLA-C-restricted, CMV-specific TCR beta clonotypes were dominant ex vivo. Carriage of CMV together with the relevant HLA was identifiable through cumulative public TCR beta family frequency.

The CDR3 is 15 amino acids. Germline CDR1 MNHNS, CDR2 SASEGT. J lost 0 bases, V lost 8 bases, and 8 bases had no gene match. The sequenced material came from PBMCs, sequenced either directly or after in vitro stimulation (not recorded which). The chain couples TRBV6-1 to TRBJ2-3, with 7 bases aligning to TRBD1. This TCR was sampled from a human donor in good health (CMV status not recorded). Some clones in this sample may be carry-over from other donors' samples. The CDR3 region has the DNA TGTGCCAGCGTGGGACAGCCTTTCAGCACAGATACGCAGTATTTT. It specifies CASVGQPFSTDTQYF.